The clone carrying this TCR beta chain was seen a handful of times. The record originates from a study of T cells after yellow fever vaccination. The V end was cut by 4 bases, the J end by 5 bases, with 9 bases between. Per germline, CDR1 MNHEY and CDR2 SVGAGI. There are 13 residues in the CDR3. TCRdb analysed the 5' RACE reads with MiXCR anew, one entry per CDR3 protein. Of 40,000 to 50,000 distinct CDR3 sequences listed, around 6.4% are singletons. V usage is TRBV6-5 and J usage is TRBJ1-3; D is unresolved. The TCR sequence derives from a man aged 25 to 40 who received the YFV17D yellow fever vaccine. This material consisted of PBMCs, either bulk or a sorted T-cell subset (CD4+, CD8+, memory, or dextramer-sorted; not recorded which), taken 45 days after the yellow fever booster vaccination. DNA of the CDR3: TGTGCCAGCAGTTTCCTAGACAGAAACACCATATATTTT. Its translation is CASSFLDRNTIYF.